This T cell receptor beta chain was sequenced during a study of Graves' ophthalmopathy and Graves' hyperthyroidism. Researchers took RNA transcripts and amplified TCR beta CDR3 regions from them. Second-round multiplex PCR came after a first-round RT-PCR that employed HTBI primers. TCRdb reprocessed the multiplex PCR reads via MiXCR and lists one record per CDR3 protein. The sample lists about 550,000 distinct CDR3 sequences; less than 45% were seen once. In this cohort, patients with other autoimmune diseases, uncontrolled infections, pregnancy or lactation were excluded. A remark on this clonotype: Antigen specificity is unknown.

The CDR3 contains 11 residues. Per germline, CDR1 GTSNPN and CDR2 SVGIG (reference sequence). The V gene end was trimmed by 4 bases and the J gene end by 15 bases; junction bases not matched to a gene: 5. Whole-study findings and limits: Blood repertoires reportedly contained most expanded thyroid clonotypes above 0.001 frequency. The model reached 55% to 71% sensitivity and around 72% specificity for predicting ophthalmopathy progression.

J is TRBJ1-4 and V is TRBV30; 10 bases map to TRBD1. The origin of this receptor is an adult man with Graves' hyperthyroidism. Sample: peripheral blood or thyroid tissue (not recorded which). CDR3 protein: CAWTHGTGVFF. CDR3 nucleotides: TGTGCCTGGACCCACGGGACAGGGGTGTTTTTT. Using reference TRBV30 and TRBJ1-4 for the parts outside the CDR3, the full variable domain is SQTIHQWPATLVQPVGSPLSLECTVEGTSNPNLYWYRQAAGRGLQLLFYSVGIGQISSEVPQNLSASRPQDRQFILSSKKLLLSDSGFYLCAWTHGTGVFFGSGTQLSVL.